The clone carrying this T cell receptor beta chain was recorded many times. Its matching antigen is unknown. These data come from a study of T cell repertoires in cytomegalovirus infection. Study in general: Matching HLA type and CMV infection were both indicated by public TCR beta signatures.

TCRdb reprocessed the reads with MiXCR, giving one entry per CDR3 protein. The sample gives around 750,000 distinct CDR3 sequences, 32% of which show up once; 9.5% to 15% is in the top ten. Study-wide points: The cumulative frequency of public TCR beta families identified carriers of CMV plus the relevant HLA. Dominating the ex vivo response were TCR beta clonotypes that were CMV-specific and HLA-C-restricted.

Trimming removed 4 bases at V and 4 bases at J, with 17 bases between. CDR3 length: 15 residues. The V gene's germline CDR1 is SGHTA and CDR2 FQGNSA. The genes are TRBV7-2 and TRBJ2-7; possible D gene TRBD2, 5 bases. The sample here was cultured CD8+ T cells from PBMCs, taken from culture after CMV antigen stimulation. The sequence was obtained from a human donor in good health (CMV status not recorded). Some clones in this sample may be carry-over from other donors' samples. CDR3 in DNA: TGTGCCAGCAGCTACGGAGCAGGCCCGGGGTACGAGCAGTACTTC. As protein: CASSYGAGPGYEQYF.